This T cell receptor (beta chain) was retrieved from a study of cytomegalovirus exposure and HLA in healthy donors. Use of 60 Vbeta and 13 Jbeta primers characterized the PCR. The protocol was immunoSEQ multiplex PCR, while the TCRdb copy is restricted to in-frame clones and leaves out a portion. The table includes 120,000 to 150,000 clones, over 60% detected once. The receptor's source is a man aged 35 to 55 in good health and CMV-seronegative. The specimen was PBMCs.

The chain's CDR3 is CASSSGHKTYEQYF. CDR3 DNA sequence: TGTGCCAGCAGCTCCGGACACAAAACCTACGAGCAGTACTTC. V and J are TRBV11-2 and TRBJ2-7; D is perhaps TRBD1 (5 bases). Trimming took off 4 bases at V and 2 bases at J, with 12 bases between the two ends. This CDR3 is 14 amino acids long. CDR1 and CDR2 (germline): SGHAT, FQNNGV.